Below are 13 T cell receptor beta chains sequenced from a single sample in a study of PD-L1 blockade in urothelial cancer. Method: immunoSEQ multiplex PCR; TCRdb's copy keeps in-frame clones and lacks some. This table has 24,000 or so clones, around 90% appearing once. Sequencing was performed on PBMCs, taken around atezolizumab (anti-PD-L1) treatment. These receptors were collected from a man aged 50-59 years with urothelial cancer.

V is TRBV6-5 and J is TRBJ2-7, with 10 bases that match TRBD2. This CDR3 spans 13 amino acids. V was clipped by 2 bases and J by 7 bases; unmatched bases: 2. The V gene's germline CDR1 is MNHEY and CDR2 SVGAGI. CDR3 sequence (DNA): TGTGCCAGCAGTTACCAGCGGGAGGGTGAGCAGTACTTC. It codes for CASSYQREGEQYF.

Written as DNA, the CDR3 is TGCGCCAGCAGTGATGAGTATGAGTTTACTACTAATGAAAAACTGTTTTTT. It encodes CASSDEYEFTTNEKLFF. The chain recombines TRBV10-2 with TRBJ1-4; D remains unclear. Trimming left V 3 bases short and J 2 bases short, with 16 bases between. Germline V gene data show CDR1 as WSHSY and CDR2 as SAAADI. The CDR3 is 17 residues long.

This clone occurred once. The chain uses TRBV7-9 and TRBJ2-5; D might be TRBD1 (6 bases). V was cut by 5 bases and J by 2 bases, with 15 bases left in between. Looked up from germline, CDR1 is SEHNR and CDR2 is FQNEAQ (reference sequence). The CDR3 covers 15 residues. The CDR3 region is CASSPGGQGQETQYF. The CDR3 DNA reads as TGTGCCAGCAGCCCCGGCGGGCAGGGGCAAGAGACCCAGTACTTC.

The chain has TRBV28 and TRBJ2-3; no clear D gene. V lost 3 bases and J 8 bases, leaving 9 bases between the germline ends. Germline loops: CDR1 MDHEN, CDR2 SYDVKM. This CDR3 is built from 12 residues. Written as DNA, the CDR3 is TGTGCCAGCAGTTTCGGAACGGGTACGCAGTATTTT. It encodes CASSFGTGTQYF.

This clone was observed once. The V gene is TRBV7-3, the J gene TRBJ2-6; 9 bases agree with TRBD1. CDR3 length equals 18 residues. The germline CDR1 and CDR2 sequences are SGHTA and FQGTGA. V was clipped by 4 bases and J by 3 bases; unmatched bases: 10. This CDR3 reads CASSSPGQGRVGANVLTF. The CDR3 DNA sequence: TGTGCCAGCAGCTCCCCGGGACAGGGTCGAGTTGGGGCCAACGTCCTGACTTTC.

The CDR3 reads CASGALNTEAFF. CDR3 bases: TGTGCCAGTGGGGCTCTGAACACTGAAGCTTTCTTT. V gene TRBV19 combines with J gene TRBJ1-1; TRBD1 is a possible D gene (5 bases). Per germline, CDR1 LNHDA and CDR2 SQIVND (reference sequence). Between the trimmed V and J ends, which lost 8 bases and 0 bases, there was a span of 7 bases. The CDR3 consists of 12 residues.

V gene TRBV6-5 combines with J gene TRBJ1-2; the match to TRBD1 covers 8 bases. Losses at the gene ends were 4 bases for V and 8 bases for J; bases not matched to a gene: 9. The germline V gene has CDR1 MNHEY and CDR2 SVGAGI. The CDR3 is 14 residues long. The CDR3 region has the DNA TGTGCCAGCAGTTTACAGGGGGGGGCAAACGGCTACACCTTC. It specifies CASSLQGGANGYTF.

The chain carries TRBV9 and TRBJ1-3, with TRBD1 identical over 7 bases. V lost 0 bases, J lost 4 bases, and 7 bases stayed unmatched. Looked up from germline, CDR1 is SGDLS and CDR2 is YYNGEE. This CDR3 comprises 16 residues. CDR3 in DNA: TGTGCCAGCAGCGTAGCTACAGGGGTCTCCGGAAACACCATATATTTT. It is translated as CASSVATGVSGNTIYF.

V is TRBV6-1 and J is TRBJ1-6; 11 positions agree with TRBD1. The germline CDR1 and CDR2 sequences are MNHNS and SASEGT. The CDR3 runs to 13 residues. Trimming at V came to 6 bases and at J to 9 bases, leaving 1 base not matched to a gene. CDR3 nucleotides: TGTGCCAGCAGGGGGACAGGGGGTTCACCCCTCCACTTT. This gives the protein CASRGTGGSPLHF.

The rearrangement links TRBV5-5 to TRBJ2-1; 8 nucleotides match TRBD1. Germline trimming cut 4 bases from V and 7 bases from J; bases unmatched to any gene: 7. The CDR3 loop spans 14 amino acids. CDR1 SGHKS and CDR2 YYEKEE come from the germline V gene (reference sequence). CDR3 sequence: CASSRGTGTNEQFF. In DNA form, the CDR3 reads TGTGCCAGCAGCCGTGGGACAGGAACTAATGAGCAGTTCTTC.

The chain recombines TRBV6-4 with TRBJ2-2, with D unclear. Germline V CDR1 and CDR2: MRHNA, SNTAGT. There are 15 residues in the CDR3. Trimming removed 0 bases from V and 4 bases from J, with 9 bases in between. CDR3 loop: CASSDSFRSTGELFF. The CDR3 bases are TGTGCCAGCAGTGACTCGTTTCGTAGCACCGGGGAGCTGTTTTTT.

This chain connects TRBV19 to TRBJ2-7, with D possibly being TRBD1 (6 bases). The CDR3 extends over 15 amino acids. The germline CDR1 and CDR2 sequences are LNHDA and SQIVND (reference sequence). V was shortened by 3 bases and J by 1 base, with 13 bases between the two germline ends. The DNA for the CDR3 is TGTGCCAGTAGTATGCTCGGACAGCCTTCCTACGAGCAGTACTTC. Its protein product is CASSMLGQPSYEQYF.

This rearrangement joins TRBV5-1 to TRBJ2-2; 7 nucleotides line up with TRBD2. The CDR3 covers 13 residues. In germline, CDR1 is SGHRS, CDR2 YFSETQ. The V and J ends lost 10 bases and 3 bases, in that order; junction bases with no gene match: 6. DNA for the CDR3: TGCGCCGGGACTAACTCGGACACCGGGGAGCTGTTTTTT. This codes for CAGTNSDTGELFF.